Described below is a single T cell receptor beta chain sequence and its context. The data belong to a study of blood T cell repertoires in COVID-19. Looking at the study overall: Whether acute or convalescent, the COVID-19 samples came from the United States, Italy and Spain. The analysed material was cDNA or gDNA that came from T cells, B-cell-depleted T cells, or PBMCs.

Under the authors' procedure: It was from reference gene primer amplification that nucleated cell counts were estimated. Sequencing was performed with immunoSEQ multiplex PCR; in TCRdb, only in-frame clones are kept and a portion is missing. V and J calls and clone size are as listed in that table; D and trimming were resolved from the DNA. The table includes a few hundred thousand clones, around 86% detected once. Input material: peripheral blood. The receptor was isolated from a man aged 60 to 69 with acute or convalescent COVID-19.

This chain's CDR3 is CASSFGGLTGDEQFF. The CDR3 DNA reads as TGTGCCAGCAGTTTCGGGGGGCTCACTGGGGATGAGCAGTTCTTC. This chain joins TRBV6-6 and TRBJ2-1, with a possible D match to TRBD2 (7 bases). V gave up 4 bases and J gave up 8 bases, with 18 bases separating them. Germline-derived CDR1 and CDR2 are MNHNY and SVGAGI (reference sequence). The CDR3 runs to 15 residues.